These T cell receptor beta chains were read from a single sample in a study of cytomegalovirus exposure and HLA in healthy donors. Libraries were prepared by immunoSEQ multiplex PCR; TCRdb keeps only in-frame clonotypes and omits some of them. The repertoire holds some 120,000 clones, with 65% to 80% as singletons. Sequencing was performed on PBMCs. These receptor sequences come from a middle-aged woman in good health and CMV-seropositive. Both conserved end residues are trimmed from each CDR3.

V	CDR3
TRBV5-4	ASSLARLAGAYNEQF
TRBV5-1	ASSRQGDLEQY
TRBV11-3	ASSRRTGSTDTQY
TRBV28	ASTGTFEKLF
TRBV30	AWTPPGGRPQH
TRBV6-5	ASAGGAGQPQH
TRBV18	ASSPMTVERTDTQY
TRBV19	ASTGTALQLQH
TRBV6-5	ASSLLSGSYEQY
TRBV27	ASSGLAGNKDTQY
TRBV2	ASSFRQGAYEKLF
TRBV23-1	ASSPNGGSSYEQY
TRBV19	ASSIGIAGGLEQF
TRBV18	ASSVARDTQY
TRBV21-1	VSSIRQGKNEQF
TRBV30	AWTLVAGAAGELF
TRBV19	ASRQTANTEAF
TRBV30	AWSEGQREAF
TRBV7-2	ASSPPGGSYGYT
TRBV28	ASSLAYQETQY
TRBV15	ATSRDWGGYQPQH
TRBV28	ASRKQGRTDTQY
TRBV19	ASSAQGARWNEQY